The present TCR beta chain was sequenced within a study of T cells in Graves' hyperthyroidism and ophthalmopathy (dated by TCRdb to between 2019 and 2020). For context, the study as a whole: Peripheral blood was sampled at the time of initial diagnosis, prior to any treatment. The 75 to 100 discovery patients were divided at random into training and test sets in a 7:3 ratio. The paper reports TCR Vbeta CDR3 sequencing of some 140 peripheral blood samples: 40 or so ophthalmopathy, about 75 hyperthyroidism and approximately 17 progressor patients. In more than 5 Graves' hyperthyroidism patients, the study also compared T-cell repertoires from thyroid tissue with T-cell repertoires from blood. An independent validation cohort of fewer than 20 hyperthyroidism patients and 17 patients who later progressed to ophthalmopathy tested prospective prediction of ophthalmopathy. TCR V-J signatures able to tell the groups apart were searched for in a discovery cohort of more than 90 patients, of whom 43 had Graves' ophthalmopathy and around 56 had stable Graves' hyperthyroidism. After blood sampling, hyperthyroidism patients were treated with methimazole at a starting dose of 30 mg daily, and ophthalmopathy patients were treated with high-dose intravenous methylprednisolone. General study outcomes and caveats: Most expanded thyroid clonotypes (frequency above 0.001) were also detected in blood, suggesting blood repertoires may reflect thyroid immune responses. Sample size was not statistically predetermined, and blinding of investigators to group allocation was not performed. A model built on a 13 V-J signature distinguished ophthalmopathy from stable hyperthyroidism, reaching about 88% sensitivity and approximately 81% specificity in cross-validation and 80%/75% in testing. In validation, progression to ophthalmopathy was predicted by the model with 70.59% sensitivity and roughly 76% specificity, a median of roughly 6.4 months before onset.

TCR beta CDR3 regions were amplified from RNA transcripts. The first round of RT-PCR for the TCR CDR3 was performed with the HTBI primer set and the Qiagen OneStep RT-PCR kit. A second multiplex PCR round built the libraries, followed by size selection and purification. Paired-end sequencing of the libraries was performed with 100 bp reads on an Illumina HiSeq2000. The study's own analysis went as follows. SOAPnuke was used to process the raw data, removing reads that contained adapters or uncalled bases, had a mean Phred below 15, or lacked an exact match to the constant primer or identifier. High-quality paired reads were merged with COPE v1.2.5, and unique nucleotide sequences were defined as clonotypes. MiTCR v1.1 was used to align the clonotypes against IMGT TRBV, TRBD and TRBJ reference segments. Only V-J combinations with frequency above 0.0001, covering about 99% of repertoires, were analysed. The TCS score was defined as F50 (clonal expansion) divided by E x V (chaos), with BLOSUM62-based TCRdist calculated between CDR3 peptides within each V-J. Welch's t-statistics and random forest reduced 500 to 650 V-J features to 10 to 15, which were used in a naive Bayes classifier (R e1071). Starting from the raw public reads, TCRdb applied fastp trimming at Q25, assembled clones with MiXCR and retained in-frame beta chains. Each CDR3 protein appears once, grouped with its most common genes and DNA. TCRdb, not the original authors, processed these V and J calls. Recorded for this sample are about 640,000 distinct CDR3 sequences; less than 25% of them occurred a single time. The ten largest clones capture 34% of the sample.

Ophthalmopathy patients had moderately to severely active disease, Clinical Activity Score of at least 3, NOSPECS grade of at least 4, and duration under 3 months. Any patient with an uncontrolled infection, another autoimmune disease, pregnancy or lactation was excluded. Clinical symptoms, serum thyroxine and TRAb, thyroid ultrasound, and orbital computed tomography formed the basis for the diagnoses. PBMCs were separated from about 10 ml of fresh peripheral blood using Ficoll-Paque density gradient centrifugation. Trizol reagent was used to extract total RNA, and RNA quality was then checked on an Agilent 2100 Bioanalyzer. On this clonotype: The antigen this receptor binds is unknown. Per-base quality was not reported, and no clone a single base away is much larger than it.

The sequencing input was blood. This TCR came from a man in his thirties or forties with Graves' ophthalmopathy.

The sequence in DNA is TGTGCCAGCAGTAGACCGCGGGTAGGAGGTTACAATGAGCAGTTCTTC. Its protein is CASSRPRVGGYNEQFF. The chain employs TRBV6-1 and TRBJ2-1, with TRBD2 as a weak D call on 5 bases. The CDR3 covers 16 residues, taking in both the cysteine and the phenylalanine. The retained sequence is limited to the CDR3, 48 bases, with the frame set at the first base. For CDR1 and CDR2, the germline V gene lists MNHNS and SASEGT. The junction shows trimming of 5 bases on V and 4 bases on J, plus 18 bases between the germline ends.